Shown below are 32 T cell receptor beta chains from a single sample sequenced in a study of CD8 T cells in ankylosing spondylitis. General study points: Apparently characteristic of ankylosing spondylitis blood was a TCR beta motif (fewer than 10 highly homologous variants).

What these receptors recognize is not known. TCRdb processed the 5' RACE reads anew with MiXCR; each CDR3 protein has one entry. The table records approximately 300,000 distinct CDR3 sequences, around 8% of them present only once. Sequencing was performed on blood, either unsorted or a sorted T cell fraction (not recorded which). Receptor source: a male donor with ankylosing spondylitis.

This clonotype was seen a handful of times. This sequence joins TRBV13 and TRBJ2-7, with D perhaps matching TRBD1 or TRBD2 (5 bases each). Germline V gives CDR1 PRHDT, CDR2 FYEKMQ (reference sequence). The CDR3 has 15 amino acids. Deletions cut 5 bases from V and 3 bases from J, with 17 bases between. The CDR3 coding sequence is TGTGCCAGCAGCCCGGCCCAGGGACGCCGCTACGAGCAGTACTTC. Protein product: CASSPAQGRRYEQYF.

This clonotype has a handful of counts. The rearrangement uses TRBV7-2 and TRBJ2-7, with 13 bases lining up with TRBD2. V was pared by 5 bases and J by 2 bases, with 6 bases of the junction left unmatched. This CDR3 spans 16 amino acids. CDR1 and CDR2 from the germline V gene are SGHTA and FQGNSA. The CDR3: CASSPTGTSGTYEQYF. For the CDR3, the DNA is TGTGCCAGCAGCCCTACCGGGACTAGCGGGACCTACGAGCAGTACTTC.

In the case of this clonotype: A read error is likely, as this CDR3 ends without the conserved phenylalanine or tryptophan. The rearrangement links TRBV5-1 to TRBJ2-1; TRBD2 aligns across 13 bases. V was pared by 5 bases and J by 10 bases, with 6 bases of the junction left unmatched. This CDR3 region has 14 residues. Germline V gene data show CDR1 as SGHRS and CDR2 as YFSETQ. CDR3 loop: CASSRTSGRSEQFI. CDR3 coding DNA: TGCGCCAGCAGTAGGACTAGCGGGAGATCCGAGCAGTTCATC.

The sample holds a few counts of this clonotype. The rearrangement joins TRBV6-2 or TRBV6-3 to TRBJ1-5; the D gene is possibly TRBD1 (5 bases). V was pared by 6 bases and J by 2 bases, with 11 bases between. The germline gives CDR1 MNHEY, CDR2 SVGEGT. The CDR3 totals 14 residues. CDR3 DNA sequence: TGTGCCAGCAGACTCAGGGCCCGCAATCAGCCCCAGCATTTT. Protein product: CASRLRARNQPQHF.

In its sample, this clonotype was seen many times. V is TRBV29-1 and J is TRBJ1-2; weak D call: TRBD1 (6 bases). CDR1 is SQVTM and CDR2 is ANQGSEA in the germline V gene. This CDR3 contains 11 residues. Trimming cost V 4 bases and J 14 bases, with 17 bases left between them. The CDR3: CSVVGGAINTF. Written as DNA, the CDR3 is TGCAGCGTTGTCGGGGGGGCTATTAATACCTTC.

This clonotype was observed at least ten times. V is TRBV12-3 or TRBV12-4 and J is TRBJ2-7; D unclear. Trimming shortened V by 5 bases and J by 4 bases, and 9 bases separated the two germline ends. The CDR3 spans 12 residues. The CDR3 nucleotides are TGTGCCAGCAGTAACCTAGGATACGAGCAGTACTTC. Protein product: CASSNLGYEQYF.

This clonotype was found many times. This chain uses TRBV15 with TRBJ2-1; TRBD1 matches at 7 bases. With V trimmed by 7 bases and J by 0 bases, 6 bases remained unmatched. CDR1 and CDR2 (germline): LNHNV, YYDKDF (reference sequence). This CDR3 spans 15 amino acids. The CDR3 loop reads CATKTGLSSYNEQFF. The CDR3 coding sequence is TGTGCCACCAAGACAGGGCTAAGCTCCTACAATGAGCAGTTCTTC.

The sample holds one count of this clonotype. J is TRBJ2-1 and V is TRBV25-1; D possibly corresponds to TRBD2 (5 bases). The CDR3 sequence is 13 residues long. The germline CDR1 and CDR2 sequences are MGHDK and SYGVNS. With 3 bases removed from V and 10 bases from J, the gap between germline ends came to 13 bases. Here the CDR3 reads CASSDSAGNEQFF. CDR3 nucleotide sequence: TGTGCCAGCAGTGATTCGGCGGGCAACGAGCAGTTCTTC. Based on the CDR3 plus reference TRBV25-1 and TRBJ2-1, the full variable domain is EADIYQTPRYLVIGTGKKITLECSQTMGHDKMYWYQQDPGMELHLIHYSYGVNSTEKGDLSSESTVSRIRTEHFPLTLESARPSHTSQYLCASSDSAGNEQFFGPGTRLTVL.

The rearrangement joins TRBV30 to TRBJ1-1; D gene ambiguous. This CDR3 comprises 11 residues. CDR1 GTSNPN and CDR2 SVGIG come from the germline V gene (reference sequence). The CDR3 sequence is CGCWGNTEAFF. The CDR3 DNA reads TGTGGCTGTTGGGGGAACACTGAAGCTTTCTTT. The full variable domain, its missing parts supplied by reference TRBV30 and TRBJ1-1, is SQTIHQWPATLVQPVGSPLSLECTVEGTSNPNLYWYRQAAGRGLQLLFYSVGIGQISSEVPQNLSASRPQDRQFILSSKKLLLSDSGFYLCGCWGNTEAFFGQGTRLTVV.

This clonotype was counted many times. This chain uses TRBV12-3 or TRBV12-4 with TRBJ2-4, with TRBD1 as a possible D gene (6 bases). The V end lost 3 bases, the J end lost 7 bases, and 13 bases lay between the germline ends. This CDR3 has 14 residues. Here the CDR3 reads CASSFGGAVNIQYF. The CDR3 DNA reads as TGTGCCAGCAGTTTTGGGGGCGCGGTGAACATTCAGTACTTC.

The rearrangement uses TRBV7-8 and TRBJ1-2; D is unresolved. V was pared by 5 bases and J by 4 bases, with 14 bases between. CDR3 length equals 14 residues. Germline lookup yields CDR1 SGHVS and CDR2 FQNEAQ. Here the CDR3 reads CASSTLVDIYGYTF. The CDR3 nucleotides are TGTGCCAGCAGCACTCTCGTCGACATCTATGGCTACACCTTC.

This clonotype showed up just a few times. The V call is TRBV27, the J call TRBJ2-3; 10 bases are shared with TRBD2. From germline, CDR1 is MNHEY and CDR2 SMNVEV (reference sequence). With V trimmed by 5 bases and J by 1 base, 6 bases remained unmatched. CDR3 size: 16 residues. CDR3 nucleotides: TGTGCCAGCAGTCCCGAGACTAGCGGGCGCACAGATACGCAGTATTTT. Translation gives CASSPETSGRTDTQYF.

The chain has TRBV6-1 and TRBJ2-2; 10 nucleotides align to TRBD1. With 7 bases clipped from V and 0 bases from J, the junction kept 8 bases outside the gene matches. The CDR3 runs 17 residues. Germline V gives CDR1 MNHNS, CDR2 SASEGT. The CDR3, as DNA: TGTGCCAGCAAAATCGGGACAGGGGATCCGAACACCGGGGAGCTGTTTTTT. Translation: CASKIGTGDPNTGELFF.

The chain is built from TRBV7-2 and TRBJ2-5; the D gene is possibly TRBD1 (5 bases). CDR3 length: 15 amino acids. The V gene's germline CDR1 is SGHTA and CDR2 FQGNSA. The germline V and J ends were trimmed by 3 bases and 3 bases, with 14 bases remaining between them. The CDR3 spells CASSFRKGLKETQYF. Written as DNA, the CDR3 is TGTGCCAGCAGCTTTCGCAAGGGGTTGAAAGAGACCCAGTACTTC.

The chain uses TRBV28 and TRBJ2-7; D not resolved. The V gene's germline CDR1 is MDHEN and CDR2 SYDVKM. This CDR3 has 13 residues. Trimming pared 6 bases from V and 3 bases from J, leaving 12 bases between. The CDR3 bases are TGTGCCAGCAGCCGACGGAGACTCTACGAGCAGTACTTC. It encodes CASSRRRLYEQYF.

This chain uses TRBV7-2 with TRBJ1-2; no firm D call. The germline gives CDR1 SGHTA, CDR2 FQGNSA. Between the trimmed V and J ends, which lost 2 bases and 4 bases, there was a span of 11 bases. The CDR3 covers 14 residues. The CDR3 coding sequence is TGTGCCAGCAGCTTACTGGCAAAGGGCTATGGCTACACCTTC. Its translation: CASSLLAKGYGYTF.

This clonotype was seen repeatedly, ten times or more. In DNA, the CDR3 is TGTGCCTCTTGGCCCGGGACAGGGGGAAGCAATGAGCAGTTCTTC. This encodes CASWPGTGGSNEQFF. V usage is TRBV10-3 and J usage is TRBJ2-1; 11 nucleotides match TRBD1. The CDR3 consists of 15 residues. Germline V gene data show CDR1 as ENHRY and CDR2 as SYGVKD. Trimming cost V 11 bases and J 6 bases; bases outside gene matches: 12.

This clonotype was counted between two and nine times. The chain joins TRBV5-1 to TRBJ2-7; D may correspond to TRBD1 or TRBD2 (5 bases each). V lost 5 bases and J lost 3, with 15 bases in between. The CDR3 contains 14 residues. Germline lookup yields CDR1 SGHRS and CDR2 YFSETQ. The chain's CDR3 is CASRLRDVDYEQYF. The CDR3 DNA reads TGCGCCAGCAGGCTTCGGGACGTGGACTACGAGCAGTACTTC.

This clonotype has at least ten counts. The CDR3 bases are TGTGCCAGCAGCCAAACCGGGACAGGGGGAAACTACGAGCAGTACTTC. This encodes CASSQTGTGGNYEQYF. The chain has TRBV3-1 and TRBJ2-7; 11 bases align to TRBD1. Germline CDR1 LGHDT, CDR2 YNNKEL (reference sequence). V gave up 2 bases and J gave up 3 bases; unmatched junction bases: 6. This CDR3 comprises 16 residues.

V gene TRBV13 combines with J gene TRBJ2-7, with D maybe TRBD2 (5 bases). The germline gives CDR1 PRHDT, CDR2 FYEKMQ (reference sequence). The CDR3 is made up of 17 amino acids. Trimming pared 1 base from V and 0 bases from J, leaving 16 bases between. The chain's CDR3 is CASSLAPGSVSSYEQYF. DNA of the CDR3: TGTGCCAGCAGCTTAGCCCCCGGTAGCGTCAGCTCCTACGAGCAGTACTTC.

The CDR3 nucleotides read TGTGCCAGCTCACCGGCCCTGAGGAATTCCTATAATTCACCCCTCCACTTT. Its protein product is CASSPALRNSYNSPLHF. V gene TRBV18 combines with J gene TRBJ1-6; D ambiguous. The CDR3 is 17 residues long. V was pared by 3 bases and J by 1 base, with 13 bases between. Germline CDR1 reads KGHSH; CDR2 reads LQKENI.

Many counts were recorded for this clonotype. The chain combines TRBV10-2 with TRBJ2-1; TRBD2 agrees at 11 bases. CDR3 length: 16 residues. J gave up 7 bases and V 6 bases, and 11 bases lay outside the gene matches. CDR1 and CDR2 from the germline V gene are WSHSY and SAAADI. The CDR3 DNA reads as TGCGCCAGCAGCCATCACACTAGCGGGAGTGGGAATGAGCAGTTCTTC. Translation gives CASSHHTSGSGNEQFF.

The gene calls are TRBV10-3 and TRBJ1-6; D not certain. Germline V gene data show CDR1 as ENHRY and CDR2 as SYGVKD. V was trimmed by 3 bases and J by 10 bases, leaving 16 bases between them. This CDR3 has 15 residues. The CDR3 spells CAISDGRRSPSPLHF. In DNA, the CDR3 is TGTGCCATCAGTGATGGACGCAGGAGCCCATCACCCCTCCACTTT.

The rearrangement links TRBV6-2 or TRBV6-3 to TRBJ2-7, with 10 bases lining up with TRBD1. V shed 4 bases, J shed 4 bases, and the junction held 10 bases outside the gene matches. The CDR3 is 16 residues long. Germline V gene data show CDR1 as MNHEY and CDR2 as SVGEGT. The CDR3 sequence is CASSFKTGGVGYEQYF. The CDR3 coding sequence is TGTGCCAGCAGTTTCAAGACAGGGGGCGTCGGGTACGAGCAGTACTTC.

This clonotype was observed a few times. V and J are TRBV18 and TRBJ2-5; D not resolved. Deletions cut 2 bases from V and 5 bases from J, with 12 bases between. The germline gives CDR1 KGHSH, CDR2 LQKENI. CDR3 length: 14 residues. CDR3 DNA sequence: TGTGCCAGCTCACCAGGCACACCCCAGGAGACCCAGTACTTC. Encoded protein: CASSPGTPQETQYF.

A few counts support this clonotype. The chain joins TRBV5-1 to TRBJ1-2, with a possible D match to TRBD1 (5 bases). Germline V CDR1 and CDR2: SGHRS, YFSETQ. The CDR3 is 14 residues long. V lost 2 bases and J lost 6, with 14 bases in between. The CDR3 bases are TGCGCCAGCAGCTTTCTGTTGGGCAGGGATGGCTACACCTTC. Translated, it gives CASSFLLGRDGYTF.

The chain has TRBV20-1 and TRBJ2-5; D may be TRBD2 (6 bases). There are 15 residues in the CDR3. V was cut by 0 bases and J by 0 bases, with 11 bases left in between. Germline assignment: CDR1 DFQATT and CDR2 SNEGSKA (reference sequence). CDR3 DNA: TGCAGTGCTAGAGATCCAAGCGGGTACCAAGAGACCCAGTACTTC. Its protein product is CSARDPSGYQETQYF.

This chain joins TRBV15 and TRBJ1-6; D unresolved. Germline V gene sequence: CDR1 LNHNV, CDR2 YYDKDF (reference sequence). V lost 5 bases and J 10 bases, leaving 15 bases between the germline ends. The CDR3 is 14 residues long. This CDR3 reads CATSASLLGSPLHF. The CDR3 DNA follows: TGTGCCACCAGCGCGTCCCTTCTCGGCTCACCCCTCCACTTT. The full variable domain, with the rest looked up from reference TRBV15 and TRBJ1-6, is DAMVIQNPRYQVTQFGKPVTLSCSQTLNHNVMYWYQQKSSQAPKLLFHYYDKDFNNEADTPDNFQSRRPNTSFCFLDIRSPGLGDTAMYLCATSASLLGSPLHFGNGTRLTVT.

Only a few counts were recorded for this clonotype. The chain combines TRBV7-6 with TRBJ2-3; 9 bases are a match to TRBD1. The V and J ends lost 1 base and 5 bases, in that order; junction bases with no gene match: 7. The germline gives CDR1 SGHVS, CDR2 FNYEAQ. There are 16 residues in the CDR3. CDR3 loop: CASSLGHRGLGDTQYF. CDR3 in DNA: TGTGCCAGCAGCTTAGGGCACAGGGGGCTCGGAGATACGCAGTATTTT.

The V gene is TRBV5-1, the J gene TRBJ1-1; D is uncertain. Trimming stripped 4 bases from V and 2 bases from J, with 6 bases between. This CDR3 has 12 amino acids. Germline V gene data show CDR1 as SGHRS and CDR2 as YFSETQ. CDR3 loop: CASSISNTEAFF. In DNA form, the CDR3 reads TGCGCCAGCAGCATATCCAACACTGAAGCTTTCTTT.

This clonotype turned up a few times. The chain has TRBV5-6 and TRBJ2-7; TRBD2 is a possible D gene (7 bases). With 4 bases removed from V and 3 bases from J, the gap between germline ends came to 14 bases. Germline V lookup: CDR1 SGHDT, CDR2 YYEEEE. The CDR3 is made up of 14 amino acids. Here the CDR3 reads CASSLVGGHYEQYF. The CDR3 nucleotides are TGTGCCAGCAGCCTCGTGGGGGGGCACTACGAGCAGTACTTC.

V usage is TRBV7-9 and J usage is TRBJ2-6; D unresolved. CDR3 length: 15 amino acids. Germline-derived CDR1 and CDR2 are SEHNR and FQNEAQ (reference sequence). The V and J ends lost 1 base and 1 base respectively, with 5 bases between them. This CDR3 reads CASSLVWSGANVLTF. The CDR3 region has the DNA TGTGCCAGCAGCTTAGTGTGGTCTGGGGCCAACGTCCTGACTTTC.